This TCR beta chain was sequenced in a study of blood T cell repertoires in COVID-19. Germline trimming cut 2 bases from V and 7 bases from J; bases unmatched to any gene: 9. The CDR3 extends over 17 amino acids. Germline loops: CDR1 ENHRY, CDR2 SYGVKD. The authors' processing: Reference gene primer amplification gave nucleated cell count estimates. Profiled with immunoSEQ multiplex PCR; TCRdb holds only in-frame clones, not every one. V and J calls and clone size come straight from that table; D and trimming were deduced from the DNA. Counted here are about 270,000 clones, over 80% occurring once; the ten biggest clones make up 4.1%. The study drew participants aged about 18 to 95 years from around 24 US areas.

The clonotype originates from a woman aged 25 to 45 with acute COVID-19. The V and J genes are TRBV10-3 and TRBJ1-6; the match to TRBD1 covers 9 bases. Source material: PBMCs or T cells enriched from blood (not recorded which). CDR3: CAISEAPGQGGNSPLHF. The CDR3 nucleotides read TGTGCCATCAGTGAGGCGCCGGGACAGGGTGGGAATTCACCCCTCCACTTT.